The following is a T cell receptor beta chain sequence with its context. No antigen is known for it. No quality values exist for individual bases; no much larger clone is one base distant. Receptors were amplified or captured by the immunoSEQ multiplex PCR assay. The multiplex PCR relied on a mix of 60 forward primers for TCR Vbeta segments and 13 reverse primers for TCR Jbeta segments. The CDR3 region of rearranged TCR beta genes was amplified from genomic DNA with a multiplex PCR assay. Amplified TCR beta libraries were sequenced as 87-base-pair reads on the Illumina HiSeq System. The authors' pipeline ran thus. In a later analysis, 80 million or so unique TCR beta chains were counted across the 690 or so repertoires, and approximately 11 million of these chains were shared by at least two donors. To remove PCR and sequencing errors, raw reads were error-corrected and collapsed into unique sequences using a nearest-neighbor algorithm that merged closely related sequences. Alignment of CDR3 sequences to IMGT reference sequences was used to assign V, D and J gene segments. For a sequence to be retained, a match of at least six nucleotides was required to both a V gene segment and a J gene segment. A rearrangement counted as productive if the CDR3 had no stop codons and remained in frame with V and J, and every other rearrangement counted as non-productive. Following IMGT convention, CDR3 was defined as the stretch from the second conserved V-encoded cysteine to the conserved J-encoded phenylalanine. Sequences without an unambiguous match to a single V gene segment were excluded from the earlier analysis of about 600 of the donors. An earlier analysis of 500 to 600 of the donors classified V segments as functional when productive rearrangements were above 56.7% and as segregating when the standard deviation between donors was above 5%. A statistical classification framework was built for diagnosing cytomegalovirus status from the catalog of TCR beta chain sequences. In a later analysis, V and J genes were assigned by comparing TCR nucleotide sequences against IMGT/GENE-DB human TR gene sequences. The TCRdist pipeline was used in a later analysis to assign CDR3 sequences and most-parsimonious VDJ recombination scenarios. In a later analysis, every TCR beta chain was defined by the combination of its CDR3 amino acid sequence and its V-gene family, and reads without a unique V-gene family were dropped. To address suspected cross-contamination and a sequencing artifact, a later analysis removed roughly 580 highly shared, low-generation-probability nucleotide sequences. In a later analysis, a clonal expansion index for each public chain was calculated from normalized within-repertoire ranks of inferred template counts. In a later analysis, generation probabilities were computed using a VDJ recombination model fitted to out-of-frame rearrangements, and the results were checked against IGoR. A later analysis scored TCR-TCR, TCR-HLA and TCR-CMV co-occurrence with hypergeometric tests, applying a repertoire-size bias correction to TCR pairs. False discovery rates were estimated in a later analysis by permuting HLA or CMV assignments 20 times. In a later analysis, co-occurring TCRs were grouped using DBSCAN, with TCRdist sequence similarity added in when clustering inside HLA-allele-positive subsets. For co-occurrence clustering, repertoires with fewer than 30,000 or more than 120,000 public chains were excluded, along with five or six repertoires with anomalous nucleotide sharing. TCRdb mirrors the immuneACCESS table, restricted to in-frame sequences. Some clones are absent from its copies; in checked studies, under half trace to an unresolved V gene, and the reason for the others is unknown. The V and J calls and clone size are taken from that table; D and trimming were inferred from the DNA. Counted in this sample were 140,000 to 150,000 clones; about two thirds of them appeared once. The ten largest clones represent roughly 4% of the sample.

This entry belongs to a study of cytomegalovirus exposure and HLA in healthy donors (dated by TCRdb to the late 2010s). Turning to the overall study: An earlier analysis of several hundred of the donors reported 250 to 350 Gb of sequence data and 100 million to 140 million unique TCR beta sequences from 150 million to 200 million T cells. An early release covering just under 650 HLA-typed donors comprised approximately 290 gigabases of sequencing data and 85 million or so unique TCR sequences. Of the roughly 410 genotyped donors, approximately 81% were placed in the genetic ancestry cluster associated with self-reported Caucasian donors. The study aimed to test whether cataloging public T cell receptors could reveal signatures of past pathogen exposure. The study used immunosequencing to profile the T cell repertoires of approximately 630 subjects and linked those repertoires to cytomegalovirus serostatus. In addition to the first cohort of roughly 700 subjects, a separate validation cohort of 120 different subjects was used. To predict cytomegalovirus infection status, the study combined high-throughput TCR immunosequencing, statistical association of individual TCRs with disease status, and machine learning. In a later analysis, previously published TCR beta repertoires from 600 to 850 donors were re-analyzed and high-resolution HLA genotyping was added so that TCR occurrence patterns could be studied. The later analysis used no new phenotypic data to find candidate immune exposures, relying instead on TCR beta sequences and their occurrence across donors. An earlier analysis of around 640 of the donors used high-throughput TCR beta sequencing to judge whether each TCR beta V gene segment behaved as functional or pseudogenic. Alongside the repertoire data, information on donor age, sex, ethnicity and CMV serostatus was compiled. A later genetic analysis used genome-wide SNP genotypes for about three fifths of the 666 donors, treating that subset as a discovery cohort. Every repertoire in the discovery cohort had been generated on one and the same sequencing platform. HLA typing covered class I and class II loci at four-digit resolution. The number of donors typed differed by locus, with about 629-640 for A, B, C, DRB1 and DQB1, 522 for DQA1, 600 to 610 for DPA1, and around 450 for DPB1. A few DR-DQ haplotypes were handled as single units for association and clustering because linkage in the cohort was strong. Among roughly 400 genotyped donors of the cohort, an average of roughly 230,000 unique TCR beta nucleotide sequences was sequenced per donor, of which about 18% were non-productive.

What the study reported, not specific to this receptor: Because HLA typing was unavailable for some donors at each locus, only the typed subset was used in association tests. The authors suggested that the approach could potentially be generalized to other disease states and immunological phenotypes. The classifier was reported to diagnose cytomegalovirus status with high specificity and sensitivity in both the original cohort and the validation cohort. A later genetic analysis associated a missense DCLRE1C variant with V-gene and J-gene trimming of TCR beta chains, and an independent cohort replicated the association. While some public TCRs were present in many individuals, most TCR sequences turned up only very rarely across donors. A few of the identified cytomegalovirus-associated TCR beta chains were confirmed in vitro to be specific for cytomegalovirus antigens. A later genetic analysis reported fewer N-insertions in productive TCRs among donors in an Asian-associated ancestry cluster than the roughly 620-donor mean. When HLA alleles, especially DR and DQ, strongly co-occurred, TCR associations were difficult to assign to individual alleles. In a later analysis, TCR association rates were found to vary across HLA loci, with the most associated TCRs seen for DRB1 alleles and the fewest for HLA-C alleles. A group of highly shared sequence variants was considered likely to be a technical artifact of the sequencing pipeline. Correlated functional status among segregating V segments might be attributable to linkage disequilibrium, but an unknown experimental factor could not be ruled out. In the study, approximately 160 TCR beta chains were listed as associated with cytomegalovirus. Broadly in line with IMGT annotations, most TCR beta V segments showed up in productive rearrangements about 87% or about 30% of the time in an earlier analysis of approximately 600 of the donors. The earlier analysis of 587 of the donors excluded around 17 rarely observed V segments, including chromosome 9 orphons, because counts were too low. The only immune exposure information available for the cohort was CMV serostatus. In a later analysis, some 18,000 TCR beta sequences were associated with specific HLA alleles at a false discovery rate of 0.05. In a later analysis, HLA-associated TCR beta chains showed more clonal expansion and lower generation probabilities than non-associated chains that were equally common. Some IMGT-functional V segments, including TRBV6-2 and TRBV6-3, could not be distinguished by the 87-base-pair reads and were therefore excluded. Sequencing depth was assumed to be roughly uniform across donors in the presence/absence analyses, though that assumption may not hold. According to a later analysis, parvovirus B19, influenza, CMV and Epstein-Barr virus appeared linked to several top co-occurrence clusters. Only TCR beta chains were sequenced in this cohort, and the absence of alpha or paired-chain data limited detectable features. A later analysis found that most CMV-associated TCR beta chains appeared HLA-restricted, with HLA associations seemingly driven largely by CMV exposure. A further reported finding was that TCR beta sequences accurately predicted the HLA-A and HLA-B alleles for most subjects in the first cohort.

The cohort consisted of approximately 670 healthy bone marrow donors. At the time of sampling, every cohort member was nominally healthy, though immune exposures that went unrecorded were likely present. The donor tested CMV seronegative, placing the donor among the approximately 360 seronegative members of the cohort. Every donor gave a peripheral blood sample, and the peripheral blood mononuclear cells from that sample were used for TCR beta sequencing. Genomic DNA extraction from the blood cell samples was performed with the Qiagen DNeasy Blood Extraction Kit. The CDR3, from cysteine to phenylalanine, totals 15 residues. CDR3 DNA only is kept here, 45 bases in frame from base 1. CDR1 and CDR2 were assigned from the germline V gene as MDHEN and SYDVKM. The junction carries 9 bases between V and J, which are trimmed by 2 bases and 4 bases respectively.

The sequence joins TRBV28 to TRBJ2-6; a tentative D match to TRBD1 spans 6 bases. Sequenced input: PBMCs. The receptor was derived from a man in his fifties or sixties in good health and CMV-seronegative. The DNA reads as follows: TGTGCCAGCAGTTTAGCAGGGGCCGGGGCCAACGTCCTGACTTTC. This gives the protein CASSLAGAGANVLTF.